What follows is one T cell receptor beta chain and its context. Antigen: not known. Uncontrolled infections, other autoimmune diseases, pregnancy or lactation led to exclusion of patients. This record belongs to a study of T cells in Graves' hyperthyroidism and ophthalmopathy. General study points: The model identified upcoming ophthalmopathy a median approximately 6.4 months ahead of onset. Ophthalmopathy cases were set apart from stable hyperthyroidism by a 13 V-J model. Most thyroid clonotypes that were expanded above 0.001 also turned up in blood.

The CDR3 totals 14 residues. Per germline, CDR1 MDHEN and CDR2 SYDVKM. After removal of 2 bases from V and 7 bases from J, the junction contained 4 bases not matched to a gene. RNA transcripts provided the source from which TCR beta CDR3 regions were amplified. When the TCR CDR3 underwent first-round RT-PCR, the HTBI primer set was used. MiXCR, run by TCRdb on the multiplex PCR reads, gives a single entry per CDR3 protein. The data contain about 500,000 distinct CDR3 sequences, approximately 17% of them singletons. The chain couples TRBV28 to TRBJ2-1; 8 bases align to TRBD2. The sequenced sample was blood. The receptor was isolated from a woman between 18 and 29 years old with Graves' ophthalmopathy. CDR3 region: CASSLMAGGNEQFF. The CDR3 DNA reads TGTGCCAGCAGTTTAATGGCGGGAGGTAATGAGCAGTTCTTC.